Listed here is a single T cell receptor (beta chain). Its antigen is still unknown. Some clones are missing from TCRdb's copy, which holds only in-frame ones; the method was immunoSEQ multiplex PCR. The sample shows a few million clones, just under 95% of them seen only once. Trimming took off 3 bases at V and 7 bases at J, with 7 bases between the two ends. This CDR3 is built from 11 residues. The germline V gene encodes CDR1 SGHVS and CDR2 FQNEAQ. The record originates from a study of shared clonotypes between healthy human individuals. Whole-study results and caveats: With four donors compared, roughly 4.9% of naive CD4 clonotypes were shared.

Naive CD8 cells lacked CD45RO and underwent positive selection for CCR7, leaving out terminally differentiated effector memory CD45RA+ cells. Nashville, Tennessee was home to all donors, who were Caucasian adults. This clonotype was sampled from a man in his late teens or twenties in good health. Some clones in this sample may be carry-over from other donors' samples. The sequenced material came from naive CD8+ T cells from PBMCs. The chain joins TRBV7-8 to TRBJ2-7; D remains ambiguous. CDR3 region: CASSFMGEQYF. Written as DNA, the CDR3 is TGTGCCAGCAGCTTCATGGGGGAGCAGTACTTC.